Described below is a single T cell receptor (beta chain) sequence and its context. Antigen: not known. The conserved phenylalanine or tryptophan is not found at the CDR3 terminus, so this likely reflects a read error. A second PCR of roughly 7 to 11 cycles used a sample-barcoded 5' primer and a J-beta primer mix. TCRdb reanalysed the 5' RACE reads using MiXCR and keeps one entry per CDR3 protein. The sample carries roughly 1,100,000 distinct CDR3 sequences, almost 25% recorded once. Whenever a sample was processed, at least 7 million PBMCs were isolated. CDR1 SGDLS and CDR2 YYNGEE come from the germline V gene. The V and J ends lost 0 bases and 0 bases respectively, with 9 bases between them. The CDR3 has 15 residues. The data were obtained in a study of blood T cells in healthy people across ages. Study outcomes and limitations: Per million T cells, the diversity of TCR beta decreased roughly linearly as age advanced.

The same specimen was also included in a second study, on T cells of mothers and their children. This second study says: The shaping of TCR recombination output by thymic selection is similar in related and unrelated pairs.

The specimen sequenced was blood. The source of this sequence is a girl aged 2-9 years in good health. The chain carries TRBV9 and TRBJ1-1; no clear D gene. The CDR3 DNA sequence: TGTGCCAGCAGCGTAGCTACCGTCATGAACACTGAAGCTTTCCTT. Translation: CASSVATVMNTEAFL.